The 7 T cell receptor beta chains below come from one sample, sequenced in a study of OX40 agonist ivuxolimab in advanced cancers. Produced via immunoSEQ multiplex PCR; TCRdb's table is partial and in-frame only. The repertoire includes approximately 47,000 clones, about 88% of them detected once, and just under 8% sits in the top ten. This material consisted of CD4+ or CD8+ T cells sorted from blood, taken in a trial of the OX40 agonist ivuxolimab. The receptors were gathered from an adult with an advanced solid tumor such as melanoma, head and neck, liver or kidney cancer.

This CDR3 is CASIRQGGIWSEAFF. DNA of the CDR3: TGTGCCAGCATCCGACAGGGGGGAATTTGGAGTGAAGCTTTCTTT. The chain uses TRBV6-5 and TRBJ1-1, with 9 nucleotides matching TRBD1. Losses at the gene ends were 7 bases for V and 7 bases for J; bases not matched to a gene: 13. The CDR3 is made up of 15 amino acids. The germline CDR1 and CDR2 sequences are MNHEY and SVGAGI.

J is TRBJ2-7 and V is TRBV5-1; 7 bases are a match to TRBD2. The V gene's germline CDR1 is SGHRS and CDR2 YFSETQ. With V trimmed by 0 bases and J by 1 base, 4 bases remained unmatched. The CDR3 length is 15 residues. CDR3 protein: CASSLGVSGSYEQYF. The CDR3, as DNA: TGCGCCAGCAGCTTGGGGGTTAGCGGGTCCTACGAGCAGTACTTC.

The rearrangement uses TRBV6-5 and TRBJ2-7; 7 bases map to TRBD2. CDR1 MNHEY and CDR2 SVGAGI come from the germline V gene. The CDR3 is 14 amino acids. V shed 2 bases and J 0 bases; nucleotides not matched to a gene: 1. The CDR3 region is CASSYAGDSYEQYF. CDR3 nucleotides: TGTGCCAGCAGTTACGCGGGGGACTCCTACGAGCAGTACTTC.

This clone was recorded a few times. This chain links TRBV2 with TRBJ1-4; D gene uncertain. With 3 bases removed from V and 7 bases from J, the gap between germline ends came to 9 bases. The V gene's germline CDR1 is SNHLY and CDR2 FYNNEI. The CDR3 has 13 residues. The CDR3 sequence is CASSEGFPEKLFF. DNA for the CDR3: TGTGCCAGCAGTGAGGGGTTCCCTGAAAAACTGTTTTTT.

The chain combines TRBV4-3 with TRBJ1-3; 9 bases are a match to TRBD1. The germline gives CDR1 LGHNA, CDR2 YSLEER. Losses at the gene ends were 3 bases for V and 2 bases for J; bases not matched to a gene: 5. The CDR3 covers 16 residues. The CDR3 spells CASSQGQGNTGNTIYF. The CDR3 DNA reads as TGCGCCAGCAGCCAGGGACAGGGCAACACTGGAAACACCATATATTTT.

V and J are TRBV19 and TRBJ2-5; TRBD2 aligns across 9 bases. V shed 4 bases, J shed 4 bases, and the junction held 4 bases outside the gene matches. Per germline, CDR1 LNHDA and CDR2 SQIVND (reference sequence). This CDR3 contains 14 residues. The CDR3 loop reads CASSTLAGRETQYF. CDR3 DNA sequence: TGTGCCAGTAGTACTCTAGCGGGAAGAGAGACCCAGTACTTC.

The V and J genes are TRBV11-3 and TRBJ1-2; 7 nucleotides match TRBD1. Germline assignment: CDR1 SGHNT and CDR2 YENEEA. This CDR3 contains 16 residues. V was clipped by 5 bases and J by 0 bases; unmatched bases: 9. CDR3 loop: CASSQTWDSPNYGYTF. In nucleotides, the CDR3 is TGTGCCAGCAGCCAAACCTGGGACAGCCCTAACTATGGCTACACCTTC. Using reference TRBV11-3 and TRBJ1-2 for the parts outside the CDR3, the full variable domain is EAGVVQSPRYKIIEKKQPVAFWCNPISGHNTLYWYLQNLGQGPELLIRYENEEAVDDSQLPKDRFSAERLKGVDSTLKIQPAELGDSAVYLCASSQTWDSPNYGYTFGSGTRLTVV.